The next 17 T cell receptor beta chains were all read from a single sample in a study of STAT5B mutations in CD4+ large granular lymphocyte leukemia. TCRdb keeps only in-frame clones here, not all; method: immunoSEQ multiplex PCR. The sample holds 25,000 to 35,000 clones, roughly 80% seen once. Sequences were obtained from CD4+ T cells from blood buffy coats. These receptors all come from a human donor in good health.

The rearrangement joins TRBV18 to TRBJ2-5; 8 positions match TRBD1. Germline CDR1 and CDR2: KGHSH and LQKENI. Germline trimming cut 6 bases from V and 3 bases from J; bases unmatched to any gene: 12. The CDR3 totals 16 residues. CDR3 in DNA: TGTGCCAGCTCCTACAGGGGGATAGCGGCGGAAGAGACCCAGTACTTC. Amino acids: CASSYRGIAAEETQYF.

The chain couples TRBV11-2 to TRBJ2-2; D ambiguous. The CDR3 contains 14 residues. CDR1 is SGHAT, CDR2 FQNNGV, per germline. Trimming removed 5 bases from V and 2 bases from J, with 9 bases in between. Here the CDR3 DNA reads TGTGCCAGCAGCCAAACCCGCAACACCGGGGAGCTGTTTTTT. Amino acids: CASSQTRNTGELFF.

This clone was counted once. The chain carries TRBV5-5 and TRBJ2-1; D is possibly TRBD2 (6 bases). This CDR3 is 14 amino acids long. The germline V gene encodes CDR1 SGHKS and CDR2 YYEKEE (reference sequence). V was trimmed by 6 bases and J by 1 base, leaving 11 bases between them. CDR3 region: CASTYGGSYNEQFF. For the CDR3, the DNA is TGTGCCAGCACCTATGGGGGGTCCTACAATGAGCAGTTCTTC.

This chain joins TRBV6-5 and TRBJ1-3, with TRBD1 matching over 9 bases. The V gene's germline CDR1 is MNHEY and CDR2 SVGAGI. CDR3 length: 16 amino acids. With V trimmed by 2 bases and J by 4 bases, 6 bases remained unmatched. The CDR3 region has the DNA TGTGCCAGCAGTTACGGTAACAGGGGGCTCGGAAACACCATATATTTT. Translating gives CASSYGNRGLGNTIYF.

The J gene is TRBJ1-2, the V gene TRBV19, with no clear D. The CDR3 has 13 amino acids. Trimming removed 0 bases from V and 1 base from J, with 3 bases in between. CDR1 and CDR2 from the germline V gene are LNHDA and SQIVND (reference sequence). CDR3 loop: CASSIESNYGYTF. CDR3 nucleotides: TGTGCCAGTAGTATAGAGAGTAACTATGGCTACACCTTC.

The V call is TRBV4-2, the J call TRBJ1-6; D remains unclear. The CDR3 is 13 amino acids. The germline gives CDR1 LGHNA, CDR2 YNFKEQ. V dropped 0 bases and J dropped 9 bases, with 6 bases sitting between them. The CDR3 DNA follows: TGTGCCAGCAGCCAAGATCCCGTTTCACCCCTCCACTTT. This gives the protein CASSQDPVSPLHF.

The chain carries TRBV11-1 and TRBJ2-7, with TRBD2 identical over 7 bases. This CDR3 comprises 15 residues. CDR1 SGHAT and CDR2 FQDESV come from the germline V gene (reference sequence). With V trimmed by 2 bases and J by 1 base, 5 bases remained unmatched. The CDR3 region has the DNA TGTGCCAGCAGCTTATCAGAGCGGGAATCCTACGAGCAGTACTTC. This encodes CASSLSERESYEQYF.

The chain employs TRBV6-5 and TRBJ2-3; D unresolved. Germline CDR1 is MNHEY and CDR2 is SVGAGI. This CDR3 region has 13 residues. Trimming removed 8 bases at V and 2 bases at J, with 11 bases between. CDR3 sequence reads: CASGPHVTDTQYF. In nucleotides, the CDR3 is TGTGCCAGCGGACCCCACGTCACAGATACGCAGTATTTT.

The chain links TRBV11-3 to TRBJ1-6, with TRBD1 identical over 7 bases. The CDR3 runs 13 residues. Germline V gene lookup returns CDR1 SGHNT and CDR2 YENEEA. The V and J ends lost 3 bases and 12 bases, in that order; junction bases with no gene match: 5. CDR3 in amino acids: CASSLTGFLPLHF. CDR3 DNA: TGTGCCAGCAGCTTGACAGGGTTTTTACCCCTCCACTTT.

The chain recombines TRBV2 with TRBJ1-6; maybe TRBD1 (6 bases). CDR1 is SNHLY and CDR2 is FYNNEI in the germline V gene. Trimming took 4 bases from V and 7 from J, leaving 14 bases between them. This CDR3 has 15 residues. Here the CDR3 reads CASSASGVGNSPLHF. In DNA, the CDR3 is TGTGCCAGCAGTGCCTCAGGGGTAGGAAATTCACCCCTCCACTTT.

The V and J genes are TRBV6-6 and TRBJ1-3; no reliable D call. This CDR3 has 16 amino acids. Germline CDR1 MNHNY, CDR2 SVGAGI (reference sequence). Trimming took off 1 base at V and 0 bases at J, with 10 bases between the two ends. The CDR3 here is CASSYWGASSGNTIYF. DNA of the CDR3: TGTGCCAGCAGTTACTGGGGAGCTTCCTCTGGAAACACCATATATTTT.

The chain has TRBV28 and TRBJ2-2; TRBD1 or TRBD2 may be the D gene (6 bases each). The CDR3 is 15 amino acids. The germline V gene has CDR1 MDHEN and CDR2 SYDVKM. With 3 bases removed from V and 4 bases from J, the gap between germline ends came to 12 bases. CDR3 sequence (DNA): TGTGCCAGCAGTTTTATGGGGGGCCGCACCGGGGAGCTGTTTTTT. Translation gives CASSFMGGRTGELFF.

The rearrangement joins TRBV11-1 to TRBJ2-7, with TRBD2 matching 16 bases. The junction had 4 bases not matched to a gene; V was cut back by 4 bases and J by 1 base. The germline V gene encodes CDR1 SGHAT and CDR2 FQDESV (reference sequence). The CDR3 runs to 17 residues. Written as DNA, the CDR3 is TGTGCCAGCAGCTCGGGACTAGCGGGAGGGCCATCCTACGAGCAGTACTTC. Translated: CASSSGLAGGPSYEQYF.

The chain has TRBV7-2 and TRBJ2-7; D gene uncertain. This CDR3 spans 14 amino acids. V was cut by 4 bases and J by 2 bases, with 12 bases left in between. Germline CDR1 is SGHTA and CDR2 is FQGNSA. CDR3 loop: CASSSSPDTYEQYF. CDR3 DNA: TGTGCCAGCAGCTCGAGCCCCGACACCTACGAGCAGTACTTC.

The chain carries TRBV19 and TRBJ1-4; no reliable D call. The CDR3 runs to 15 residues. Germline V CDR1 and CDR2: LNHDA, SQIVND (reference sequence). The V gene lost 4 bases and the J gene lost 0 bases, with 9 bases spanning the gap. DNA for the CDR3: TGTGCCAGTAGTACTATTTTGGCAACTAATGAAAAACTGTTTTTT. Protein product: CASSTILATNEKLFF.

The sample holds a few counts of this clone. Other DNA sequences in the sample encode the same CDR3. V and J are TRBV7-2 and TRBJ1-5, with 11 bases fitting TRBD1. Trimming removed 3 bases from V and 5 bases from J; junction bases left unmatched: 3. Germline V gene sequence: CDR1 SGHTA, CDR2 FQGNSA. This CDR3 comprises 15 residues. CDR3 region: CASSFRTGGDQPQHF. In DNA, the CDR3 is TGTGCCAGCAGCTTCAGGACAGGGGGCGATCAGCCCCAGCATTTT. Complete variable domain (other parts from reference TRBV7-2 and TRBJ1-5): GAGVSQSPSNKVTEKGKDVELRCDPISGHTALYWYRQSLGQGLEFLIYFQGNSAPDKSGLPSDRFSAERTGGSVSTLTIQRTQQEDSAVYLCASSFRTGGDQPQHFGDGTRLSIL.

The V and J genes are TRBV30 and TRBJ2-6, with TRBD1 identical over 9 bases. CDR3 length equals 18 residues. CDR1 GTSNPN and CDR2 SVGIG come from the germline V gene (reference sequence). V shed 2 bases, J shed 0 bases, and the junction held 8 bases outside the gene matches. The CDR3 region has the DNA TGTGCCTGGAGTCTCGACAGGGGGGCGGTCTCTGGGGCCAACGTCCTGACTTTC. It translates to CAWSLDRGAVSGANVLTF.